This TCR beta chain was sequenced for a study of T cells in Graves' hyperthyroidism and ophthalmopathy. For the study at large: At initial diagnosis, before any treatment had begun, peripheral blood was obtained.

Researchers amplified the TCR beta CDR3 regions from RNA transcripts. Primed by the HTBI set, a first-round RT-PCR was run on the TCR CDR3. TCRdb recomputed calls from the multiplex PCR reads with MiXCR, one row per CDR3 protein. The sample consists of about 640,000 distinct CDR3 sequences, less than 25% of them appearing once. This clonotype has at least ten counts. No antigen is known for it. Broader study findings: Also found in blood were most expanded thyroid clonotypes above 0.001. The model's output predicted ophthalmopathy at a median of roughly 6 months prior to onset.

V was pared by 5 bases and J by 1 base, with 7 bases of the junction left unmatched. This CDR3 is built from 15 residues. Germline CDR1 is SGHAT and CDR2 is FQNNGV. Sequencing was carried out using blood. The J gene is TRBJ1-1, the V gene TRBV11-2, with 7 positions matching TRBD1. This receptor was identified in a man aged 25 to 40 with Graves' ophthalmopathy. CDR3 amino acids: CASSPRTGPNTEAFF. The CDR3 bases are TGTGCCAGCAGCCCCCGGACAGGTCCGAACACTGAAGCTTTCTTT.